The 10 T cell receptor beta chains presented below share a single source sample, sequenced in a study of T cell clones after liver transplantation. Sequencing was performed with immunoSEQ multiplex PCR; in TCRdb, only in-frame clones are kept and a portion is missing. The sample has 85,000 to 110,000 clones, around 84% seen once. The specimen was CD4+ T cells from blood, collected about 50 months after liver transplant. Every receptor here comes from a human patient who received a liver transplant. These T cells may partly come from the graft donor.

There are a few counts of this clone. This chain uses TRBV4-1 with TRBJ2-7, with TRBD1 as a possible D gene (5 bases). V was trimmed by 4 bases and J by 3 bases, leaving 13 bases between them. Germline V gene data show CDR1 as MGHRA and CDR2 as YSYEKL. The CDR3 length is 14 residues. The CDR3 sequence: CASSLAPQDYEQYF. The CDR3 coding sequence is TGCGCCAGCAGCCTGGCCCCACAGGACTACGAGCAGTACTTC.

The V and J genes are TRBV19 and TRBJ2-1; possible D gene TRBD2, 6 bases. With 4 bases removed from V and 2 bases from J, the gap between germline ends came to 15 bases. CDR1 and CDR2 from the germline V gene are LNHDA and SQIVND (reference sequence). The CDR3 contains 16 residues. The DNA for the CDR3 is TGTGCCAGTAGTAAGGGACTTCCTAGCCCCTACAATGAGCAGTTCTTC. Translating it yields CASSKGLPSPYNEQFF.

In DNA, the CDR3 is TGCGCCAGCAGCTTGGGACTAGGAGGAGGGAGCGAGCAGTTCTTC. This codes for CASSLGLGGGSEQFF. The chain links TRBV5-1 to TRBJ2-1, with a possible D match to TRBD2 (6 bases). This CDR3 comprises 15 residues. Germline CDR1 is SGHRS and CDR2 is YFSETQ. V was trimmed by 0 bases and J by 10 bases, leaving 17 bases between them.

The chain uses TRBV27 and TRBJ2-2; 11 bases match TRBD2. The germline V gene has CDR1 MNHEY and CDR2 SMNVEV (reference sequence). Germline trimming cut 5 bases from V and 6 bases from J; bases unmatched to any gene: 17. This CDR3 region has 19 residues. CDR3 DNA sequence: TGTGCCAGCAGTCCGGGACTAGCGGAAAAGAAAAGTTGGTCCGGGGAGCTGTTTTTT. This gives the protein CASSPGLAEKKSWSGELFF.

This clone has just one count. The rearrangement uses TRBV7-8 and TRBJ2-7; no definite D call. Germline V gene lookup returns CDR1 SGHVS and CDR2 FQNEAQ. This CDR3 region has 14 residues. V gave up 0 bases and J gave up 2 bases, with 8 bases separating them. The CDR3 region is CASSLAVPPYEQYF. The CDR3 nucleotides read TGTGCCAGCAGCTTAGCGGTGCCCCCCTACGAGCAGTACTTC.

The V gene is TRBV6-5, the J gene TRBJ2-2, with D possibly called TRBD1 or TRBD2 (5 bases each). The germline V gene encodes CDR1 MNHEY and CDR2 SVGAGI. This CDR3 has 15 residues. The ends were cut back, 1 base at V and 1 base at J, with 7 bases in the middle. CDR3 coding DNA: TGTGCCAGCAGTTACTGGGGGAAGAACACCGGGGAGCTGTTTTTT. Its translation: CASSYWGKNTGELFF.

This clone was detected only once. This sequence joins TRBV10-3 and TRBJ2-3, with D possibly TRBD2 on 5 matching bases. Germline CDR1 reads ENHRY; CDR2 reads SYGVKD. V was pared by 7 bases and J by 3 bases, with 11 bases between. The CDR3 totals 13 residues. This CDR3 is CAIKRVTTDTQYF. The CDR3 DNA sequence: TGTGCCATCAAGAGGGTCACAACAGATACGCAGTATTTT.

The rearrangement links TRBV30 to TRBJ2-3; 12 bases line up with TRBD2. The CDR3 is 16 amino acids. The J segment lost 4 bases and the V segment lost 4 bases, leaving 9 bases of the junction unmatched. Germline V gives CDR1 GTSNPN, CDR2 SVGIG (reference sequence). This chain's CDR3 is CAWMLAGGGRADTQYF. In DNA, the CDR3 is TGTGCCTGGATGCTAGCGGGAGGGGGTAGGGCAGATACGCAGTATTTT.

CDR3 DNA sequence: TGTGCCAGCGGGAGGACTGCGGGGAACTACGAGCAGTACTTC. Amino acids: CASGRTAGNYEQYF. The genes are TRBV6-6 and TRBJ2-7; weak D call: TRBD2 (6 bases). The CDR3 covers 14 residues. Between the trimmed V and J ends, which lost 8 bases and 3 bases, there was a span of 17 bases. In germline, CDR1 is MNHNY, CDR2 SVGAGI (reference sequence).

This clone was detected only a few times. The V call is TRBV28, the J call TRBJ1-2, with D hard to call. This CDR3 comprises 19 residues. The germline CDR1 and CDR2 sequences are MDHEN and SYDVKM. V lost 5 bases to trimming and J lost 4 bases, with 29 bases between them. Written as DNA, the CDR3 is TGTGCCAGCAGTGAAAGTGGGAGTTTGGGCAGTCTTCCTGTCTATGGCTACACCTTC. As protein: CASSESGSLGSLPVYGYTF.